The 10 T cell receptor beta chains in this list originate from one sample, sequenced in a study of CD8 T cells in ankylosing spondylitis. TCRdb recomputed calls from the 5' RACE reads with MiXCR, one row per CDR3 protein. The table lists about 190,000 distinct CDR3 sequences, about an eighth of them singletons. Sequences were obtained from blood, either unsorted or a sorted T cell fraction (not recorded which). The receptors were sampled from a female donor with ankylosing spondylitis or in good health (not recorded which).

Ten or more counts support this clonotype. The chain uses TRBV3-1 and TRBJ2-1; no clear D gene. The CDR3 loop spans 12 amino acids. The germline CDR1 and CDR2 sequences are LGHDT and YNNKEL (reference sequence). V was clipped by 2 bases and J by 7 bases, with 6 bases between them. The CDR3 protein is CASSQSMNEQFF. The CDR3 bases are TGTGCCAGCAGCCAATCGATGAATGAGCAGTTCTTC.

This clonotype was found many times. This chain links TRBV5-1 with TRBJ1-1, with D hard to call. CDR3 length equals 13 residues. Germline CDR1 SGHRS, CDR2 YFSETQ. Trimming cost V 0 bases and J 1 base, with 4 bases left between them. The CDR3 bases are TGCGCCAGCAGCTTGGGAGGGAACACTGAAGCTTTCTTT. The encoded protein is CASSLGGNTEAFF.

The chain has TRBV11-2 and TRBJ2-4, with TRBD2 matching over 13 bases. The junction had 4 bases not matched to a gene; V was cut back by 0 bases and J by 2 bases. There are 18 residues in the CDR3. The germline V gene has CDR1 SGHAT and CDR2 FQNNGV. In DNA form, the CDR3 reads TGTGCCAGCAGCTTAGAACTAGCGGGAGGGGGGCCCAAAAACATTCAGTACTTC. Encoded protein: CASSLELAGGGPKNIQYF.

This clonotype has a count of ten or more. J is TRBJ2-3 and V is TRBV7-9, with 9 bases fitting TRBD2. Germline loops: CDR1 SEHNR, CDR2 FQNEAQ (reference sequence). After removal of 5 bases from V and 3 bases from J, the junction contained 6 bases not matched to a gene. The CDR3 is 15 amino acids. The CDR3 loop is CASSPGLASTDTQYF. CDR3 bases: TGTGCCAGCAGCCCCGGACTAGCGAGTACAGATACGCAGTATTTT.

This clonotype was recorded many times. The CDR3 spells CASSYLITTGNTEAFF. The CDR3, as DNA: TGTGCCAGCAGTTACTTGATAACCACCGGGAACACTGAAGCTTTCTTT. The genes are TRBV6-5 and TRBJ1-1, with no clear D. The V and J ends lost 1 base and 1 base respectively, with 13 bases between them. This CDR3 is built from 16 residues. The germline gives CDR1 MNHEY, CDR2 SVGAGI.

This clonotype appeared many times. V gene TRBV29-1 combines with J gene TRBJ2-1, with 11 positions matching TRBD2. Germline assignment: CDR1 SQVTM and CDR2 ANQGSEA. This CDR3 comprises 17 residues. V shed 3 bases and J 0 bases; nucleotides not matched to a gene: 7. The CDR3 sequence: CSVEGLAADFSYNEQFF. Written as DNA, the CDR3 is TGCAGCGTTGAGGGACTAGCGGCGGATTTCTCCTACAATGAGCAGTTCTTC.

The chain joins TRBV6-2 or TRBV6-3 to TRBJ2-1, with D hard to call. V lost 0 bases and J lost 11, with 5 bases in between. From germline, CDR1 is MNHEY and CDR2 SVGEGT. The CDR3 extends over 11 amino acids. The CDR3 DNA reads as TGTGCCAGCAGTTACTCGGTTAAGCAGTTCTTC. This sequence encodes CASSYSVKQFF.

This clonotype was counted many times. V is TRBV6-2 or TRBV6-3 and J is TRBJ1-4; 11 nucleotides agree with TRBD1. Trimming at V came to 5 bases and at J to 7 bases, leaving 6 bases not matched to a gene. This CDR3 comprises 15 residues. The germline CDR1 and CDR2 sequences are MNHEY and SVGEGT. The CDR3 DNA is TGTGCCAGCAGTCGGACAGGGGGCTCCGGTGAAAAACTGTTTTTT. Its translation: CASSRTGGSGEKLFF.

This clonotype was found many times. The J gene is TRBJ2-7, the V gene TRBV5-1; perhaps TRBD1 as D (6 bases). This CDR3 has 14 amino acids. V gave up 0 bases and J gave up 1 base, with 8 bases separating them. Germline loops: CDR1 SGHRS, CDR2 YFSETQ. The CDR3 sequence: CASSLVQGSYEQYF. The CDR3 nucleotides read TGCGCCAGCAGCTTGGTCCAGGGGTCCTACGAGCAGTACTTC.

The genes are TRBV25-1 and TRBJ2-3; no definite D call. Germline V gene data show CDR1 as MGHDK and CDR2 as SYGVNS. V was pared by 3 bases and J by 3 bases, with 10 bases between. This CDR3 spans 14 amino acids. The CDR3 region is CASSDPRRTDTQYF. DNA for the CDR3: TGTGCCAGCAGTGACCCACGTCGGACAGATACGCAGTATTTT.